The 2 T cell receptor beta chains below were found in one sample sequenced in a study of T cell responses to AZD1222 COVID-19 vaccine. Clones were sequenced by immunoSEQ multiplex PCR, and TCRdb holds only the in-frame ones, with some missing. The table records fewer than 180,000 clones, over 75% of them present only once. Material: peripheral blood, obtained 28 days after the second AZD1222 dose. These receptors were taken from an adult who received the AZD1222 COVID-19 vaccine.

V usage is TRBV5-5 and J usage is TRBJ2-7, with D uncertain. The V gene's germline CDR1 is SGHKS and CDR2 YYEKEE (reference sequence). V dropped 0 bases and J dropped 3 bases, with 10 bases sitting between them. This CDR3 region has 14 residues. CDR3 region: CASSLGDPIYEQYF. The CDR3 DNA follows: TGTGCCAGCAGCTTGGGCGATCCGATCTACGAGCAGTACTTC.

CDR3 in amino acids: CASSDTGPDGYTF. The CDR3 nucleotides are TGCGCCAGCAGCGATACAGGTCCCGATGGCTACACCTTC. The chain has TRBV5-1 and TRBJ1-2; TRBD1 is a possible D gene (5 bases). Germline V gene lookup returns CDR1 SGHRS and CDR2 YFSETQ. The V end was cut by 4 bases, the J end by 6 bases, with 13 bases between. The CDR3 runs 13 residues.